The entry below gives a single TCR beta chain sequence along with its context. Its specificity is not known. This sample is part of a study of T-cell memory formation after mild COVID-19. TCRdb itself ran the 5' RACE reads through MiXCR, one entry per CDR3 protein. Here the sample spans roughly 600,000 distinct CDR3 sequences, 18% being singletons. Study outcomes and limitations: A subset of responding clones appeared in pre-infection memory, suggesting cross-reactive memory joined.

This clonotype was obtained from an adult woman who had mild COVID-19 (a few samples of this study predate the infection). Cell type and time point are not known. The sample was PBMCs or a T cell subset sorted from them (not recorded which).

The CDR3 loop reads CATSTGPSYEQYF. In DNA form, the CDR3 reads TGTGCCACCAGCACAGGACCCTCTTACGAGCAGTACTTC. The chain uses TRBV15 and TRBJ2-7; D remains unclear. Germline loops: CDR1 LNHNV, CDR2 YYDKDF (reference sequence). V lost 4 bases and J 4 bases, leaving 11 bases between the germline ends. The CDR3 spans 13 residues.